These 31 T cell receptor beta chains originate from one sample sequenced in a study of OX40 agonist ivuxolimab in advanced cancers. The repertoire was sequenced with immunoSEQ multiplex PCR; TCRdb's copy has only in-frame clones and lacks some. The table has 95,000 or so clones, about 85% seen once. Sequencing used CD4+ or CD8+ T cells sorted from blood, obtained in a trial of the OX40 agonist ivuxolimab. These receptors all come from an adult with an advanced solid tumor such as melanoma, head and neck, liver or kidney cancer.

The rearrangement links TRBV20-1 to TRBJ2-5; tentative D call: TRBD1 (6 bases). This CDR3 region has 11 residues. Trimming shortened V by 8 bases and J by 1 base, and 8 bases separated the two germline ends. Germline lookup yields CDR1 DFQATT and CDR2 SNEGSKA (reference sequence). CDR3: CSSGVQETQYF. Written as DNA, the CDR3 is TGCAGTTCAGGGGTCCAAGAGACCCAGTACTTC.

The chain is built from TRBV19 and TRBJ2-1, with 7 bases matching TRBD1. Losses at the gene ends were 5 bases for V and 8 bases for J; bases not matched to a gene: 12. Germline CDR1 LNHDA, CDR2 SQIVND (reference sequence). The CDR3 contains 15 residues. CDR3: CASSSQGRRGDEQFF. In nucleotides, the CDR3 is TGTGCCAGTAGTTCACAGGGGAGACGGGGCGATGAGCAGTTCTTC.

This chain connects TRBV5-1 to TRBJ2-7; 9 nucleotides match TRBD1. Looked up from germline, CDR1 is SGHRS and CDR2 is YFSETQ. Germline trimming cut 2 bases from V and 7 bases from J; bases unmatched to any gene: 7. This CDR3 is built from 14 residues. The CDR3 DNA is TGCGCCAGCAGCTTATCCACAGGGGGCGGGGAGCAGTACTTC. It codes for CASSLSTGGGEQYF.

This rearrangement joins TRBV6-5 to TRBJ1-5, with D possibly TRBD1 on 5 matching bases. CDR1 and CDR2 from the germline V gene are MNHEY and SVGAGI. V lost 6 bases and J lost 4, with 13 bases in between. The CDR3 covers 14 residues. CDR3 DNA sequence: TGTGCCAGCAGACTCAGGGTTCTGAATCAGCCCCAGCATTTT. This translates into CASRLRVLNQPQHF.

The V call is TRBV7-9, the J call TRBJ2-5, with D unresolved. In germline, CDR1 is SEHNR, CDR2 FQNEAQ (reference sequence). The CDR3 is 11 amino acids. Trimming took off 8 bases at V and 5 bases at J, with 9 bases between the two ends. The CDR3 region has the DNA TGTGCCAGCCGCCTAGGGGAGACCCAGTACTTC. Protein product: CASRLGETQYF.

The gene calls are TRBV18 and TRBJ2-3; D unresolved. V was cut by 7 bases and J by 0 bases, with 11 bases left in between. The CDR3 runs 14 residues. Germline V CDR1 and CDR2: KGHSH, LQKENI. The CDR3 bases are TGTGCCAGCTTACCGAAGGTTAGCACAGATACGCAGTATTTT. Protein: CASLPKVSTDTQYF. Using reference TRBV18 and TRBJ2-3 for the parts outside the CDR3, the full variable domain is NAGVMQNPRHLVRRRGQEARLRCSPMKGHSHVYWYRQLPEEGLKFMVYLQKENIIDESGMPKERFSAEFPKEGPSILRIQQVVRGDSAAYFCASLPKVSTDTQYFGPGTRLTVL.

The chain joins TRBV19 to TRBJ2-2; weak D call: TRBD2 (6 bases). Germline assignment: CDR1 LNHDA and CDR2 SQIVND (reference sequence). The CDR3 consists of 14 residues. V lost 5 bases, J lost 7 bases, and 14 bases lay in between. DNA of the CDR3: TGTGCCAGTAGTCTGTCTAGCGAGGGCGGGGAGCTGTTTTTT. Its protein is CASSLSSEGGELFF.

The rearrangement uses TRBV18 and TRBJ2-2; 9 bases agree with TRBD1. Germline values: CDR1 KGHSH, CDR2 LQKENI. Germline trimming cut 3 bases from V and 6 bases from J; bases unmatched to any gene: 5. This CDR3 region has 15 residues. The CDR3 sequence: CASSPPTGGAGELFF. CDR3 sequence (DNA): TGTGCCAGCTCACCCCCGACAGGGGGGGCCGGGGAGCTGTTTTTT. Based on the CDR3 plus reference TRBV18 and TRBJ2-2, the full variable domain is NAGVMQNPRHLVRRRGQEARLRCSPMKGHSHVYWYRQLPEEGLKFMVYLQKENIIDESGMPKERFSAEFPKEGPSILRIQQVVRGDSAAYFCASSPPTGGAGELFFGEGSRLTVL.

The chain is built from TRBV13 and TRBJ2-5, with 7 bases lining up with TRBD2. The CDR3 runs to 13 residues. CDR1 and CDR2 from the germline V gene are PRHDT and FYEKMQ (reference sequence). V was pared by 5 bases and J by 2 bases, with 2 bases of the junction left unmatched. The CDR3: CASSVGGQETQYF. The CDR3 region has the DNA TGTGCCAGCAGCGTGGGGGGGCAAGAGACCCAGTACTTC. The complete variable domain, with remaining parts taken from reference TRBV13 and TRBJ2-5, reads AAGVIQSPRHLIKEKRETATLKCYPIPRHDTVYWYQQGPGQDPQFLISFYEKMQSDKGSIPDRFSAQQFSDYHSELNMSSLELGDSALYFCASSVGGQETQYFGPGTRLLVL.

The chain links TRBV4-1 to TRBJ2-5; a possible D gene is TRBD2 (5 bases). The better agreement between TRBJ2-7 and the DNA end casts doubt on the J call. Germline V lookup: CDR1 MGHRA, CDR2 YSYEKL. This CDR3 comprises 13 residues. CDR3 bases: TGCGCCAGCAGCCCGGCGGGTGCGGACGAGCAGTACTTC. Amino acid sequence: CASSPAGADEQYF.

The CDR3 is CASVRGIRGTDTQYF. CDR3 coding DNA: TGCGCCAGCGTCAGGGGTATTCGGGGCACAGATACGCAGTATTTT. The chain recombines TRBV10-1 with TRBJ2-3, with D maybe TRBD1 (6 bases). The CDR3 consists of 15 residues. In germline, CDR1 is WNHNN, CDR2 SYGVQD (reference sequence). V was clipped by 8 bases and J by 1 base, with 16 bases between them.

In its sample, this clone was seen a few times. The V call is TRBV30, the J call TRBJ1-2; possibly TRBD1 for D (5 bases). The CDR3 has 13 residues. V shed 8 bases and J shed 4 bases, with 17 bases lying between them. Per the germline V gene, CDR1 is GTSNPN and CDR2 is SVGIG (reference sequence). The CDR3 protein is CAVGQGRVYGYTF. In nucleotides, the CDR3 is TGTGCCGTGGGGCAGGGTCGGGTCTATGGCTACACCTTC.

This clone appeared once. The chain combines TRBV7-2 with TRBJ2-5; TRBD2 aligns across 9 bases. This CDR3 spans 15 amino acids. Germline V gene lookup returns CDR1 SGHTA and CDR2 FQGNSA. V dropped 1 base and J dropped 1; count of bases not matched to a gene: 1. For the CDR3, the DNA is TGTGCCAGCAGCTTAGTAGCGGGAGTCCAAGAGACCCAGTACTTC. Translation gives CASSLVAGVQETQYF.

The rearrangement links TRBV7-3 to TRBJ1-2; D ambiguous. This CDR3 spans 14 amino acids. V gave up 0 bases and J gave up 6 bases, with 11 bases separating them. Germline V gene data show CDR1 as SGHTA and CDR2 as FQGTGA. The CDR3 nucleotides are TGTGCCAGCAGCTTAACCAAGGGAACCCATGGCTACACCTTC. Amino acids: CASSLTKGTHGYTF.

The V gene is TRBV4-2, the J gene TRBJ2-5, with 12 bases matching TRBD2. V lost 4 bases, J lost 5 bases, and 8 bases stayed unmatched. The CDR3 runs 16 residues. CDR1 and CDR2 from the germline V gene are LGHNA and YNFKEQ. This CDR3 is CASSPQTSGSGETQYF. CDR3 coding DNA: TGTGCCAGCAGCCCCCAGACTAGCGGGAGCGGGGAGACCCAGTACTTC.

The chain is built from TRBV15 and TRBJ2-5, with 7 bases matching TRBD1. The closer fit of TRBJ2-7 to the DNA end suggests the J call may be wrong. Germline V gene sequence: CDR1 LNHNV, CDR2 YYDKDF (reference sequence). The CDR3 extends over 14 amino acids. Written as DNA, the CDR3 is TGTGCCACCAGCCCAAGACAGGGATCCTACGAGCAGTACTTC. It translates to CATSPRQGSYEQYF.

The CDR3 nucleotides are TGTGCCAGCAGCCACGCTCCCGACACGCGCTACGAGCAGTACTTC. Amino acid sequence: CASSHAPDTRYEQYF. This chain uses TRBV5-6 with TRBJ2-7, with no clear D. The germline V and J ends were trimmed by 4 bases and 3 bases, with 17 bases remaining between them. The CDR3 has 15 amino acids. Germline CDR1 reads SGHDT; CDR2 reads YYEEEE. Full variable domain (remainder filled in from reference TRBV5-6 and TRBJ2-7): DAGVTQSPTHLIKTRGQQVTLRCSPKSGHDTVSWYQQALGQGPQFIFQYYEEEERQRGNFPDRFSGHQFPNYSSELNVNALLLGDSALYLCASSHAPDTRYEQYFGPGTRLTVT.

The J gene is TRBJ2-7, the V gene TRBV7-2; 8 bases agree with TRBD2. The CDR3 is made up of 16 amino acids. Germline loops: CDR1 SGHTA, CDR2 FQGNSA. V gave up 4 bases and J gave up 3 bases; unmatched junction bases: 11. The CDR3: CASSSVAGIGGYEQYF. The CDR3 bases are TGTGCCAGCAGCTCGGTAGCGGGAATCGGGGGCTACGAGCAGTACTTC.

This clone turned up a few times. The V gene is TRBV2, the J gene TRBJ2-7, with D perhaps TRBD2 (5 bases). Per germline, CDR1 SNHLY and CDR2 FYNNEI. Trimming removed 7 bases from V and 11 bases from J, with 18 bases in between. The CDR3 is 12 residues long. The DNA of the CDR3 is TGTGCCAGCACCCCAGCGGCCCAACTGGAGTACTTC. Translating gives CASTPAAQLEYF. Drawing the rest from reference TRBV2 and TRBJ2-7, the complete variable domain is EPEVTQTPSHQVTQMGQEVILRCVPISNHLYFYWYRQILGQKVEFLVSFYNNEISEKSEIFDDQFSVERPDGSNFTLKIRSTKLEDSAMYFCASTPAAQLEYFGPGTRLTVT.

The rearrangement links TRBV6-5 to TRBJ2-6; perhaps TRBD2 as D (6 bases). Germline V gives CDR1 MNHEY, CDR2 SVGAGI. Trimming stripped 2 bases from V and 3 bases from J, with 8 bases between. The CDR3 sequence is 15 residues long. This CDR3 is CASSYREDGANVLTF. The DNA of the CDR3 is TGTGCCAGCAGTTACAGGGAGGATGGGGCCAACGTCCTGACTTTC.

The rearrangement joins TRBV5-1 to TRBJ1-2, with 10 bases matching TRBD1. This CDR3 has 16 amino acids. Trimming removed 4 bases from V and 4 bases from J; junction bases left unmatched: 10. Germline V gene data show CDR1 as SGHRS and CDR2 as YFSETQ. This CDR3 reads CASSPRGQGDLYGYTF. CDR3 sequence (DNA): TGCGCCAGCAGCCCCCGTGGACAGGGGGATCTCTATGGCTACACCTTC.

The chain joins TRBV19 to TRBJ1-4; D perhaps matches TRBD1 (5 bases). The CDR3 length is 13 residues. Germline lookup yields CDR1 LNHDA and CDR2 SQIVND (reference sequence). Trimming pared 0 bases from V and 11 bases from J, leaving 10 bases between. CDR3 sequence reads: CASSIESGGKLFF. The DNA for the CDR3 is TGTGCCAGTAGTATAGAGTCCGGGGGGAAACTGTTTTTT.

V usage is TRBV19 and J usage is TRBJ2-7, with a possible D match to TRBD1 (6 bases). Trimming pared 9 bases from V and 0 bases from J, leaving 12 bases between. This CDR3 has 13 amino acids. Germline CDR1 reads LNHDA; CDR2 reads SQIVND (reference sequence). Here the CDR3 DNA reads TGTGCCAGCCGACAGGAAGACTCCTACGAGCAGTACTTC. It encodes CASRQEDSYEQYF.

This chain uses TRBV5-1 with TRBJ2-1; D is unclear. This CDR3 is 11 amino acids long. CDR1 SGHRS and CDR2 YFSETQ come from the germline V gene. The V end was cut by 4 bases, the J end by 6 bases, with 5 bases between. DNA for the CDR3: TGCGCCAGCAGCCTGACCAATGAGCAGTTCTTC. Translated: CASSLTNEQFF.

Written as DNA, the CDR3 is TGTGCCAGCAGCCAAAGGGCGGGACAGCCTCGCTACGAGCAGTACTTC. Translated, it gives CASSQRAGQPRYEQYF. This rearrangement joins TRBV14 to TRBJ2-5; a weak D match, TRBD1 (7 bases). The assigned J gene may be wrong: the sequence end matches TRBJ2-7 better. From germline, CDR1 is SGHDN and CDR2 FVKESK. The CDR3 contains 16 residues.

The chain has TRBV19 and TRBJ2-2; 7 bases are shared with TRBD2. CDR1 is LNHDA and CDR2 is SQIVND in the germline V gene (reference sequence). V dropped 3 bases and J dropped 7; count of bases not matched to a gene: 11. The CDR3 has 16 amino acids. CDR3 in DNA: TGTGCCAGTAGTATCGGGTTGCGGGAGTGGGACGGGGAGCTGTTTTTT. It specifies CASSIGLREWDGELFF.

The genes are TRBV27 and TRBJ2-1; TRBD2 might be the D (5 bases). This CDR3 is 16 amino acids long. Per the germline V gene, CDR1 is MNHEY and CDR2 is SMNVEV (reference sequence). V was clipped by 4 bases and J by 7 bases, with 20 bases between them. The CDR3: CASSYRPSSRRNEQFF. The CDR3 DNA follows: TGTGCCAGCAGTTACCGACCCTCCAGCAGGAGGAATGAGCAGTTCTTC.

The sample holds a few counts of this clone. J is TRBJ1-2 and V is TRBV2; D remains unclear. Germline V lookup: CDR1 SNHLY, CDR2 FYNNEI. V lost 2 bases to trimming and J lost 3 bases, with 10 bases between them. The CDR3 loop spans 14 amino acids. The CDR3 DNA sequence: TGTGCCAGCAGTGAATCCTATGGGTACTATGGCTACACCTTC. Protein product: CASSESYGYYGYTF.

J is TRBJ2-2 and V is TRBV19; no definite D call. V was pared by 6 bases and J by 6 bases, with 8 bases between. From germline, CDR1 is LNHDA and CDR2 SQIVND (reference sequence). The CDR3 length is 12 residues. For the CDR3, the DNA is TGTGCCAGTAGAAATGGAGCCGGGGAGCTGTTTTTT. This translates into CASRNGAGELFF.

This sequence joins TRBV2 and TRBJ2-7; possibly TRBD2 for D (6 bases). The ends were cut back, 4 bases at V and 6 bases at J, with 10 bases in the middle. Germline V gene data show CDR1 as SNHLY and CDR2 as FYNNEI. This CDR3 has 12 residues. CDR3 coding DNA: TGTGCCAGCAGTGGGGGGGTACGCGAGCAGTACTTC. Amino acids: CASSGGVREQYF.

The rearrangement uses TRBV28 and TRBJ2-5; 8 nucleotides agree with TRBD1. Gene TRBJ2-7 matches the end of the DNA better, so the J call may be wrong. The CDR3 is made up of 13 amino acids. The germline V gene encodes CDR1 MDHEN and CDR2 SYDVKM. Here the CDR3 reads CASRRQGLYEQYF. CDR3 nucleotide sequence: TGTGCCAGCAGGCGACAGGGGCTGTACGAGCAGTACTTC.